This entry lists 25 T cell receptor beta chains sequenced from one sample in a study of T cell repertoires in cytomegalovirus infection. TCRdb passed the reads through MiXCR, listing each CDR3 protein once. The sample carries fewer than 950,000 distinct CDR3 sequences, 30% to 35% recorded once. Their recognized antigens are unknown. This material consisted of cultured CD8+ T cells from PBMCs, taken from culture after CMV antigen stimulation. The receptors shown here come from a human donor in good health (CMV status not recorded). Some clones in this sample may be carry-over from other donors' samples.

The table lists this clonotype with a few counts. V usage is TRBV6-6 and J usage is TRBJ2-5; unclear D gene. Germline V gene lookup returns CDR1 MNHNY and CDR2 SVGAGI (reference sequence). Trimming removed 0 bases at V and 2 bases at J, with 7 bases between. This CDR3 spans 14 amino acids. The CDR3 sequence: CASSYSAIQETQYF. DNA of the CDR3: TGTGCCAGCAGTTACTCGGCTATACAAGAGACCCAGTACTTC.

This clonotype showed up many times. The rearrangement uses TRBV7-2 and TRBJ1-5, with 7 bases aligning to TRBD1. The length of the CDR3 is 14 residues. Germline V gene lookup returns CDR1 SGHTA and CDR2 FQGNSA. After removal of 5 bases from V and 6 bases from J, the junction contained 7 bases not matched to a gene. CDR3 nucleotide sequence: TGTGCCAGCAGCCCCCGGGACAGTTCTCAGCCCCAGCATTTT. Residues: CASSPRDSSQPQHF.

The rearrangement joins TRBV6-5 to TRBJ2-7; 7 bases are shared with TRBD2. V gave up 0 bases and J gave up 7 bases; unmatched junction bases: 6. Germline CDR1 and CDR2: MNHEY and SVGAGI. The length of the CDR3 is 14 residues. The CDR3 sequence is CASSYSAGPGEQYF. The CDR3 DNA sequence: TGTGCCAGCAGTTACTCAGCGGGACCGGGTGAGCAGTACTTC.

This clonotype appeared many times. The rearrangement links TRBV6-1 to TRBJ2-1; D perhaps matches TRBD2 (6 bases). In germline, CDR1 is MNHNS, CDR2 SASEGT. CDR3 length equals 12 residues. The V end lost 3 bases, the J end lost 7 bases, and 7 bases lay between the germline ends. The CDR3 here is CASSEGGNEQFF. In DNA, the CDR3 is TGTGCCAGCAGTGAGGGAGGAAATGAGCAGTTCTTC.

A note on this clonotype: This may be a read error, as it is one base from a much larger clone. This chain uses TRBV12-3 or TRBV12-4 with TRBJ2-3; either TRBD1 or TRBD2 may fit D (5 bases each). V was shortened by 3 bases and J by 0 bases, with 10 bases between the two germline ends. The CDR3 has 15 residues. In DNA form, the CDR3 reads TGTGCCAGCAGTTTGTTGGGACCTAGCACAGATACGCAGTATTTT. It translates to CASSLLGPSTDTQYF.

The rearrangement joins TRBV9 to TRBJ2-2; D unresolved. Deletions cut 4 bases from V and 0 bases from J, with 16 bases between. Germline values: CDR1 SGDLS, CDR2 YYNGEE. This CDR3 comprises 17 residues. In DNA form, the CDR3 reads TGTGCCAGCAGCCCTACCCCAGGATTGGCGAACACCGGGGAGCTGTTTTTT. It translates to CASSPTPGLANTGELFF.

This clonotype appeared a few times. The chain employs TRBV2 and TRBJ2-2; D not certain. Trimming left V 6 bases short and J 5 bases short, with 16 bases between. The CDR3 runs 15 residues. The germline CDR1 and CDR2 sequences are SNHLY and FYNNEI. CDR3 sequence reads: CASRDPMDGTGELFF. The CDR3 region has the DNA TGTGCCAGCAGAGACCCGATGGACGGGACCGGGGAGCTGTTTTTT.

In regard to this clonotype: One junction end disagrees with the germline gene, perhaps due to a read error. The chain is built from TRBV6-2 or TRBV6-3 and TRBJ1-1, with no clear D. In germline, CDR1 is MNHEY, CDR2 SVGEGT. The CDR3 loop spans 11 amino acids. CDR3 region: CVSSYGTEAFF. CDR3 sequence (DNA): TGTGTCAGCAGTTATGGAACTGAAGCTTTCTTT.

The chain carries TRBV5-8 and TRBJ2-7; tentative D call: TRBD1 (6 bases). The germline V gene encodes CDR1 SGHTS and CDR2 YDEGEE. This CDR3 is built from 15 residues. Trimming removed 5 bases at V and 3 bases at J, with 18 bases between. The CDR3 DNA reads TGTGCCAGCAGGGCCTCGGGTGGGGGCCTCTACGAGCAGTACTTC. This sequence encodes CASRASGGGLYEQYF.

This clonotype was seen more than once but under ten times. The rearrangement uses TRBV6-1 and TRBJ2-1; a weak D match, TRBD1 (5 bases). There are 12 residues in the CDR3. With 8 bases removed from V and 6 bases from J, the gap between germline ends came to 11 bases. Germline V gene lookup returns CDR1 MNHNS and CDR2 SASEGT. The CDR3 DNA is TGTGCCAGCTTTTCTGGGGCCAATGAGCAGTTCTTC. Residues: CASFSGANEQFF.

V gene TRBV7-6 combines with J gene TRBJ1-2; no definite D call. Trimming took 5 bases from V and 9 from J, leaving 13 bases between them. CDR3 length: 12 amino acids. Germline V gene data show CDR1 as SGHVS and CDR2 as FNYEAQ. In DNA form, the CDR3 reads TGTGCCAGCAGCGCCGACGGAATCAGCTACACCTTC. This codes for CASSADGISYTF. Full variable domain (outside the CDR3, taken from reference TRBV7-6 and TRBJ1-2): GAGVSQSPRYKVTKRGQDVALRCDPISGHVSLYWYRQALGQGPEFLTYFNYEAQQDKSGLPNDRFSAERPEGSISTLTIQRTEQRDSAMYRCASSADGISYTFGSGTRLTVV.

The chain joins TRBV28 to TRBJ1-2, with 9 bases that match TRBD1. Germline assignment: CDR1 MDHEN and CDR2 SYDVKM. Trimming cost V 3 bases and J 7 bases; bases outside gene matches: 9. The CDR3 is 15 amino acids. The CDR3 loop is CASSFPGQGAGGYTF. The CDR3 DNA reads TGTGCCAGCAGTTTTCCGGGACAGGGTGCAGGTGGCTACACCTTC.

This clonotype was counted between two and nine times. Written as DNA, the CDR3 is TGCGCCAGCAGCCCAGACTCCAGCCGACTATACGAGCAGTACGTC. This translates into CASSPDSSRLYEQYV. V is TRBV4-3 and J is TRBJ2-7; D perhaps matches TRBD2 (5 bases). This CDR3 has 15 amino acids. Between the trimmed V and J ends, which lost 4 bases and 4 bases, there was a span of 17 bases. The germline CDR1 and CDR2 sequences are LGHNA and YSLEER.

This clonotype was counted only a few times. This rearrangement joins TRBV28 to TRBJ1-5; D gene ambiguous. The CDR3 runs to 14 residues. V was shortened by 3 bases and J by 4 bases, with 10 bases between the two germline ends. CDR1 MDHEN and CDR2 SYDVKM come from the germline V gene. The CDR3 region has the DNA TGTGCCAGCAGTTTTATAGGGATTAATCAGCCCCAGCATTTT. It is translated as CASSFIGINQPQHF.

This clonotype was observed once. The chain joins TRBV4-3 to TRBJ1-1; D is perhaps TRBD1 (5 bases). This CDR3 is built from 14 residues. In germline, CDR1 is LGHNA, CDR2 YSLEER. The germline V and J ends were trimmed by 1 base and 3 bases, with 9 bases remaining between them. CDR3 in DNA: TGCGCCAGCAGCCAAGCGGTGGGGCACACTGAAGCTTTCTTT. This encodes CASSQAVGHTEAFF.

The sample holds a few counts of this clonotype. The J gene is TRBJ2-5, the V gene TRBV27; D perhaps matches TRBD1 (6 bases). This CDR3 region has 14 residues. CDR1 MNHEY and CDR2 SMNVEV come from the germline V gene (reference sequence). V lost 2 bases to trimming and J lost 4 bases, with 11 bases between them. CDR3 residues: CASSLMGAGETQYF. CDR3 DNA: TGTGCCAGCAGTTTAATGGGGGCAGGAGAGACCCAGTACTTC.

In this sample, this clonotype turned up many times. CDR3 sequence reads: CASSFLDSLYGYTF. DNA for the CDR3: TGTGCCAGCAGCTTTTTGGACAGTCTCTATGGCTACACCTTC. The chain links TRBV7-2 to TRBJ1-2, with D possibly being TRBD1 (6 bases). V was trimmed by 3 bases and J by 4 bases, leaving 12 bases between them. The germline gives CDR1 SGHTA, CDR2 FQGNSA. This CDR3 has 14 residues.

A few counts support this clonotype. The chain is built from TRBV7-9 and TRBJ2-1, with a weak D call TRBD2 (6 bases). Germline values: CDR1 SEHNR, CDR2 FQNEAQ (reference sequence). V was shortened by 2 bases and J by 5 bases, with 16 bases between the two germline ends. This CDR3 contains 16 residues. Here the CDR3 reads CASSLMGGKKDNEQFF. DNA for the CDR3: TGTGCCAGCAGCTTAATGGGGGGAAAAAAAGACAATGAGCAGTTCTTC.

This chain joins TRBV23-1 and TRBJ2-3; 8 positions agree with TRBD1. TRBV23-1 is an ORF for which the function is uncertain. This CDR3 contains 16 residues. J was trimmed by 1 base and V by 1 base; bases with no gene match: 4. DNA of the CDR3: TGCGCCAGCAGTCAATGTAAGACAGGGGGCACAGATACGCAGTATTTT. Translating gives CASSQCKTGGTDTQYF.

In its sample, this clonotype was seen a few times. V is TRBV12-3 or TRBV12-4 and J is TRBJ2-2; D remains ambiguous. The CDR3 has 13 amino acids. The CDR3 DNA sequence: TGTGCTATGGTCCCGAAGAACACCGGGGAGCTGTTTTTT. This gives the protein CAMVPKNTGELFF.

This clonotype appeared a few times. V gene TRBV7-4 combines with J gene TRBJ1-1; D remains unclear. Trimming took off 5 bases at V and 2 bases at J, with 12 bases between the two ends. The CDR3 has 14 amino acids. Germline V gene sequence: CDR1 SGHVT, CDR2 SQSDAQ. The CDR3 DNA follows: TGTGCCAGCAGCCCCGCCTGGGGAAACACTGAAGCTTTCTTT. Translated, it gives CASSPAWGNTEAFF.

The table lists this clonotype with many counts. The V gene is TRBV12-5, the J gene TRBJ2-7; 11 bases are shared with TRBD2. Germline lookup yields CDR1 LGHNT and CDR2 FRNRAP. This CDR3 region has 18 residues. With 0 bases clipped from V and 3 bases from J, the junction kept 10 bases outside the gene matches. The CDR3 sequence: CASGLVTGLAGGIYEQYF. The CDR3 nucleotides read TGTGCTAGTGGTTTGGTAACCGGGCTAGCGGGGGGAATCTACGAGCAGTACTTC.

This clonotype was found many times. The genes are TRBV7-8 and TRBJ1-5, with a possible D match to TRBD1 (5 bases). Trimming stripped 3 bases from V and 7 bases from J, with 19 bases between. Germline V gene lookup returns CDR1 SGHVS and CDR2 FQNEAQ. The CDR3 has 16 residues. CDR3 sequence reads: CASSFGRGRVEQPQHF. The CDR3 bases are TGTGCCAGCAGCTTCGGACGGGGACGAGTAGAACAGCCCCAGCATTTT.

The CDR3 nucleotides read TGTGCCAGCAGTTATATTGGGACAACTAACTATGGCTACACCTTC. Amino acids: CASSYIGTTNYGYTF. The chain recombines TRBV6-5 with TRBJ1-2; tentatively, D is TRBD1 (6 bases). The CDR3 length is 15 residues. V was pared by 3 bases and J by 0 bases, with 11 bases between. From germline, CDR1 is MNHEY and CDR2 SVGAGI.

V and J are TRBV10-3 and TRBJ2-1; D remains unclear. This CDR3 region has 18 residues. Trimming pared 3 bases from V and 5 bases from J, leaving 23 bases between. Germline V lookup: CDR1 ENHRY, CDR2 SYGVKD. The DNA for the CDR3 is TGTGCCATCAGTGAAGTCGGAGACACCAAGTGGGGTCACAATGAGCAGTTCTTC. Its protein is CAISEVGDTKWGHNEQFF.